The clone carrying this T cell receptor beta chain has a handful of counts. Its antigen is still unknown. Unpaired genes were suppressed by blocking oligonucleotides during a second nested PCR. Emulsion RT-PCR used roughly 5,000-250,000 T cells and C-region, Stepout, V-region primers. TCRdb processed the emulsion pairing reads anew with MiXCR; each CDR3 protein has one entry. The sample consists of under 5,500 distinct CDR3 sequences, about a third of them appearing once. This entry belongs to a study of T cell repertoires in breast cancer. On the study more broadly: Healthy controls: nine donors. General observations from the study: Seven or more patient tumors shared more than 15 TCR pairs rarely seen in control blood.

J lost 3 bases, V lost 5 bases, and 7 bases had no gene match. Germline CDR1 is SGHTA and CDR2 is FQGTGA. This CDR3 is built from 16 residues. Primers covering all TCR V genes were used in emulsion RT-PCR on CD8+ T cells. Specimen: CD8+ T cells. This TCR came from a pool of human donors with breast cancer or a healthy control (not recorded which). The V and J genes are TRBV7-3 and TRBJ1-2; 12 bases fit TRBD1. CDR3 nucleotides: TGTGCCAGCAGCAGGGACAGGGGGCCCCGGGACTATGGCTACACCTTC. It translates to CASSRDRGPRDYGYTF.